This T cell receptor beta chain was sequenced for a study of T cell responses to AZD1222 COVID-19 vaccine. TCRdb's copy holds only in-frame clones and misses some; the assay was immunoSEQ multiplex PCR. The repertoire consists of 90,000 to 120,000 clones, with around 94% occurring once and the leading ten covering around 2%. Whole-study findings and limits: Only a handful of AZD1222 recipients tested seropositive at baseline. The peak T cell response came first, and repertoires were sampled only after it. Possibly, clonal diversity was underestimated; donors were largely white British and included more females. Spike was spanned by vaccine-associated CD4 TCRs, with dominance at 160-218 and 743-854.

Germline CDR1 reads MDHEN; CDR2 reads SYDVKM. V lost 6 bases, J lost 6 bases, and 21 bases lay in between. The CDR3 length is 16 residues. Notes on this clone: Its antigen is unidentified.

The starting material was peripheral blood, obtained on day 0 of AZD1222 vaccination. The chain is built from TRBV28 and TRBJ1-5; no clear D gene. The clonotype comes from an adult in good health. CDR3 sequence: CASRYQVAQYGQPQHF. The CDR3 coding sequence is TGTGCCAGCAGATACCAGGTGGCGCAATATGGTCAGCCCCAGCATTTT.